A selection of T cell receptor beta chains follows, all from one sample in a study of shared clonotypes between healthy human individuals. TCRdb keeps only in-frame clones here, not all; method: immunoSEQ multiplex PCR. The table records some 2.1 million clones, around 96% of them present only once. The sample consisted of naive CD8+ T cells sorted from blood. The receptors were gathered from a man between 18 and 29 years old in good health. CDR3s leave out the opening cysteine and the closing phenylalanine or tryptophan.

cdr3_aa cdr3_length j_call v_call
ASSSPPLSGRLDTQY 15 TRBJ2-3 TRBV27
ASSQEGPGLERYNEQF 16 TRBJ2-1 TRBV4-3
ASSLGLAHILQETQY 15 TRBJ2-5 TRBV5-6
ASSSGLPNRDHNEQF 15 TRBJ2-1 TRBV5-5
ASSPGGIEQF 10 TRBJ2-1 TRBV7-4
AISESLAGDRDTGELF 16 TRBJ2-2 TRBV10-3
ASSYSTGNIQY 11 TRBJ2-4 TRBV6-6
KVYGGRETQY 10 TRBJ2-5 TRBV13
ASSLNYGGSTVGEQY 15 TRBJ2-7 TRBV7-6
ASSLGAGIYGYT 12 TRBJ1-2 TRBV7-9
ATAPDSSYEQY 11 TRBJ2-7 TRBV10-3
ASSHTGQGEDYGYI 14 TRBJ1-2 TRBV4-1
ASSLVGSDGYT 11 TRBJ1-2 TRBV7-8
ASSHLLAASSYNEQF 15 TRBJ2-1 TRBV14
ASRDSYEQY 9 TRBJ2-7 TRBV6-5
ASSEGQGVNQPQH 13 TRBJ1-5 TRBV5-4
AWNHGGNQETQY 12 TRBJ2-5 TRBV30
ASSYRLWTGELF 12 TRBJ2-2 TRBV6-5
ASSLGYVSYEQY 12 TRBJ2-7 TRBV5-6
ASTTFTGARSYT 12 TRBJ1-2 TRBV5-4
ASSVGGRETQY 11 TRBJ2-5 TRBV9
ASSDRWANEKLF 12 TRBJ1-4 TRBV10-2
ASSVGPASYEQY 12 TRBJ2-7 TRBV9
ASSGWTLNYGYT 12 TRBJ1-2 TRBV2
SVVDVADYGYT 11 TRBJ1-2 TRBV29-1
ASSLGLAGGYEQY 13 TRBJ2-7 TRBV4-1
ASSVSSRGEHEQY 13 TRBJ2-7 TRBV13
ASSLDPVPNYGYT 13 TRBJ1-2 TRBV11-2
ASSTYQVPSSYEQY 14 TRBJ2-7 TRBV5-6
SVGAGGPSDTQY 12 TRBJ2-3 TRBV29-1
ASSLKGQGAYEQY 13 TRBJ2-7 TRBV7-9
ASSDPGGTYEQY 12 TRBJ2-7 TRBV2
ASSLYTGLGELF 12 TRBJ2-2 TRBV14
ASSQFLGYQPQH 12 TRBJ1-5 TRBV23-1
ASSVDGDQETQY 12 TRBJ2-5 TRBV9
ASSLESGWEQY 11 TRBJ2-7 TRBV5-1
ASSLGGQNTEAF 12 TRBJ1-1 TRBV11-2
ASSVVAGGLRDTQY 14 TRBJ2-3 TRBV9
ASSFRTLN 8 TRBJ1-1 TRBV27
ASSPTPPGRTEAF 13 TRBJ1-1 TRBV2
SVLGTGSSYNEQF 13 TRBJ2-1 TRBV29-1
ASSLSLMRAVNYGYT 15 TRBJ1-2 TRBV27
ASSYSGFTGELF 12 TRBJ2-2 TRBV6-5
ASAVAGGPDTQY 12 TRBJ2-3 TRBV27
ATGEAYEQY 9 TRBJ2-7 TRBV10-2
ASSLGGHNYGYT 12 TRBJ1-2 TRBV27
ASSQEGPGEGVLNEQF 16 TRBJ2-1 TRBV4-3
ASGLAGVSYNEQF 13 TRBJ2-1 TRBV2
ASSPPTSISYEQY 13 TRBJ2-7 TRBV7-9
ASSQEGTGGSYEQY 14 TRBJ2-7 TRBV4-1
ASSEGEGQGNQPQH 14 TRBJ1-5 TRBV10-2